This T cell receptor beta chain was profiled in a study of shared clonotypes between healthy human individuals. Study-level results: Shared clonotypes across all four donors exceeded non-shared ones in generation probability.

This clone was seen only once. The antigen is not known. The V end lost 7 bases, the J end lost 4 bases, and 9 bases lay between the germline ends. Germline CDR1 WSHSY, CDR2 SAAADI. CDR3 length: 12 amino acids. TCRdb keeps only in-frame clones here, not all; method: immunoSEQ multiplex PCR. The sample contains some 2,000,000 clones, 85% to 95% of which appear only once. What was sequenced was naive CD4+ T cells sorted from blood. Subset of the sample: CD45RA+ positively selected. This clonotype was obtained from a man aged 18 to 29 in good health. The chain is built from TRBV10-2 and TRBJ2-3, with D possibly being TRBD2 (5 bases). CDR3 amino acids: CASNELADTQYF. CDR3 DNA: TGCGCCAGCAACGAACTAGCAGATACGCAGTATTTT.